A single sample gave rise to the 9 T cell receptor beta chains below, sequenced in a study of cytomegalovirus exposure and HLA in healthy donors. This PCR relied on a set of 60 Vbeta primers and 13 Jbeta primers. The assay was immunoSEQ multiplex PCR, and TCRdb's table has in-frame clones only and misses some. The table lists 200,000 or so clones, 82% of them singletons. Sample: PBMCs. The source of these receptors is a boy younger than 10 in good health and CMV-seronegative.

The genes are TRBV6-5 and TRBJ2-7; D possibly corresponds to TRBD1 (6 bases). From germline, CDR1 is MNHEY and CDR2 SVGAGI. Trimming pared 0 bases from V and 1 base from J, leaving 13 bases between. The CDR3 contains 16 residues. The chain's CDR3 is CASSYSTADSSYEQYF. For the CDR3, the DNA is TGTGCCAGCAGTTACTCTACCGCGGACAGTTCCTACGAGCAGTACTTC.

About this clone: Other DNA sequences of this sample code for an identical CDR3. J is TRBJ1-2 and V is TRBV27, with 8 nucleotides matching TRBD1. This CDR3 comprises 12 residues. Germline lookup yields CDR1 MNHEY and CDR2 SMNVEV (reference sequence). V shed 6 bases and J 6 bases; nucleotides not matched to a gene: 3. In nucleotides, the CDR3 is TGTGCCAGCAGGACAGGGGTGGATGGCTACACCTTC. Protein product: CASRTGVDGYTF.

CDR3 region: CASSAPGRGGRDTQYF. DNA of the CDR3: TGTGCCAGCAGCGCTCCAGGGCGGGGGGGCCGCGATACGCAGTATTTT. V usage is TRBV9 and J usage is TRBJ2-3; 9 bases are a match to TRBD2. The CDR3 is 16 residues long. V dropped 3 bases and J dropped 6; count of bases not matched to a gene: 11. Germline V CDR1 and CDR2: SGDLS, YYNGEE.

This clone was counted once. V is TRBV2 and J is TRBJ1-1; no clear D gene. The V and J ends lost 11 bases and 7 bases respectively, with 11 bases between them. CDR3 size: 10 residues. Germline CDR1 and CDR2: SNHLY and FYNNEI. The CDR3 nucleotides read TGTGCCGAGCGGGTCCGTGAAGCTTTCTTT. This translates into CAERVREAFF.

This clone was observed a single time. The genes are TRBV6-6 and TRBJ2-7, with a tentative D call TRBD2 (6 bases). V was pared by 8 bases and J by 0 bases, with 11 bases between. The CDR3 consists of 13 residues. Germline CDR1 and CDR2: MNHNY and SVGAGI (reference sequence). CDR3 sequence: CASGRTPSYEQYF. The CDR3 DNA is TGTGCCAGCGGGAGGACTCCCTCCTACGAGCAGTACTTC.

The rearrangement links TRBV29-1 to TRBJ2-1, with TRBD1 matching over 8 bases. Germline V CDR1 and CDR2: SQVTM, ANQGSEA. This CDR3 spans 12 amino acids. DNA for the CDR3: TGCAGTGGACAGGGAAGGTGCAATGAGCAGTTCTTC. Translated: CSGQGRCNEQFF.

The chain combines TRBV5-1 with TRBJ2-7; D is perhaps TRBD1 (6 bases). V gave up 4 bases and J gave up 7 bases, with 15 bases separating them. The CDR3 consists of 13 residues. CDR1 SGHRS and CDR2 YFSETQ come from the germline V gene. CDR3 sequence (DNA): TGCGCCAGCAGCATACAGGGAGACGGGGAGCAGTACTTC. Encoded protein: CASSIQGDGEQYF.

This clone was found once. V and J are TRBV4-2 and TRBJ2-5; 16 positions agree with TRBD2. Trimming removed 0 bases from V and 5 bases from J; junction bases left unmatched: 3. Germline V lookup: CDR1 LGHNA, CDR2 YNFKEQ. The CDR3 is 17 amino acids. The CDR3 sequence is CASSQDGTSGGAETQYF. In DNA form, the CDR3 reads TGTGCCAGCAGCCAAGACGGGACTAGCGGGGGGGCGGAGACCCAGTACTTC.

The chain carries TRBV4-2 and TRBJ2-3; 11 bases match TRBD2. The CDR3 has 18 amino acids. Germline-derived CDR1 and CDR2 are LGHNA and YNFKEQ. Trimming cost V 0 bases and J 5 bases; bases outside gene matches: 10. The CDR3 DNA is TGTGCCAGCAGCCAAGAGGGAAGGGGGCTAGCGGGGGGAGATACGCAGTATTTT. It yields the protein CASSQEGRGLAGGDTQYF.